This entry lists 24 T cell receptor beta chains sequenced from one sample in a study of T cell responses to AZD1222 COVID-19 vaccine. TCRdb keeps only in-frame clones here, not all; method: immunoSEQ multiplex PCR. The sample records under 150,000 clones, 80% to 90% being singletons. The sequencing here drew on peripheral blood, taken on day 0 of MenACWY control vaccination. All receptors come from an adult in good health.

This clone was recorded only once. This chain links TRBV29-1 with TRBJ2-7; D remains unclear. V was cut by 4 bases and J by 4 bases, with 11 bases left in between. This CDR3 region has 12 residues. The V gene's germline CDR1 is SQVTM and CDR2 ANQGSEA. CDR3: CSVGETRYEQYF. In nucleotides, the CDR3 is TGCAGCGTTGGCGAAACAAGGTACGAGCAGTACTTC.

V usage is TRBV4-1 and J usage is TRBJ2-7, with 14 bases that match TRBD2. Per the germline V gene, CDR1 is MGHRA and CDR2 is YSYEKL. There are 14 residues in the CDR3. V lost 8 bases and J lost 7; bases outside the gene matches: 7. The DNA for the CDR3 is TGCGCCAGCCAAGGACTAGCGGGAGGACGGGAGCAGTACTTC. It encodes CASQGLAGGREQYF.

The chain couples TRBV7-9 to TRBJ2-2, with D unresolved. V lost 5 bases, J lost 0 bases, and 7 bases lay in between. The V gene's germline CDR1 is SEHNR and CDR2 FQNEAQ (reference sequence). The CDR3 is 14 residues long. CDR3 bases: TGTGCCAGCAGCCCCACTACGAACACCGGGGAGCTGTTTTTT. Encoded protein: CASSPTTNTGELFF.

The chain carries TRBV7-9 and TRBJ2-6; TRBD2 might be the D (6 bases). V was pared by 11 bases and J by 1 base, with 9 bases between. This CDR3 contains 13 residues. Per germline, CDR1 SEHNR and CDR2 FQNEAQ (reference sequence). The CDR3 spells CAGGGSGANVLTF. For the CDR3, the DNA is TGTGCCGGTGGGGGGTCTGGGGCCAACGTCCTGACTTTC.

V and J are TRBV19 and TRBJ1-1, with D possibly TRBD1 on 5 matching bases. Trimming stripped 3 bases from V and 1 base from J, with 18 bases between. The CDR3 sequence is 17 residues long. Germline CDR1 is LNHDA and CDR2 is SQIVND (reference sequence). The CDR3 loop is CASSILLRWGENTEAFF. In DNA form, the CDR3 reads TGTGCCAGTAGTATCCTCCTGCGCTGGGGGGAGAACACTGAAGCTTTCTTT.

As DNA, the CDR3 is TGTGCCAGCAGTCCCCCTGGAAACACCATATATTTT. Encoded protein: CASSPPGNTIYF. The chain is built from TRBV12-3 or TRBV12-4 and TRBJ1-3; D is undetermined. V was clipped by 5 bases and J by 2 bases, with 4 bases between them. This CDR3 has 12 amino acids.

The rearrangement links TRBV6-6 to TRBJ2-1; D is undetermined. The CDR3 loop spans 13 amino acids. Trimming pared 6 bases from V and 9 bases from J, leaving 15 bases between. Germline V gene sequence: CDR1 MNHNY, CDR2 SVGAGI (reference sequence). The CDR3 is CASSQLGPGEQFF. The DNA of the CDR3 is TGTGCCAGCAGCCAACTTGGGCCGGGTGAGCAGTTCTTC.

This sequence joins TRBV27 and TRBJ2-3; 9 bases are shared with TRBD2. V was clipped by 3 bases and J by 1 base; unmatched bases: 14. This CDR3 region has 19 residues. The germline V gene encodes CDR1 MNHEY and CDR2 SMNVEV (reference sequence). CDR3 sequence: CASSFIGTSREGGTDTQYF. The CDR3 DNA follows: TGTGCCAGCAGTTTTATAGGAACCTCGCGGGAGGGCGGCACAGATACGCAGTATTTT.

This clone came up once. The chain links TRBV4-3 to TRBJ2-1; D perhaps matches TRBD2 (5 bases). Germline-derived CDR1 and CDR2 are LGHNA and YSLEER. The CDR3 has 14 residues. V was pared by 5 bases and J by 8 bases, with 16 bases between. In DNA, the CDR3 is TGCGCCAGCAGCGCCCGGGGAGAACGGGATGAGCAGTTCTTC. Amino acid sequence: CASSARGERDEQFF.

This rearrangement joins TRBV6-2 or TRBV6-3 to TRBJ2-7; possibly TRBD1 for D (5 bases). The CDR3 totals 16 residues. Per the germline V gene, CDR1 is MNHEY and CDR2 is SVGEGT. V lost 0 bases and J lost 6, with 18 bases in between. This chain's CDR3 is CASSYSRTNFGVEQYF. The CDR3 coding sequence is TGTGCCAGCAGTTACTCCAGGACAAACTTTGGAGTCGAGCAGTACTTC.

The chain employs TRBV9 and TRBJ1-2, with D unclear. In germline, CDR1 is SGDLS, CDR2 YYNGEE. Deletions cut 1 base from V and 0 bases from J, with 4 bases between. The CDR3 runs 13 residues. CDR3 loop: CASSVMANYGYTF. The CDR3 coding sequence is TGTGCCAGCAGCGTAATGGCTAACTATGGCTACACCTTC. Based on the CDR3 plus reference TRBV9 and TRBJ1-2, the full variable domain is DSGVTQTPKHLITATGQRVTLRCSPRSGDLSVYWYQQSLDQGLQFLIQYYNGEERAKGNILERFSAQQFPDLHSELNLSSLELGDSALYFCASSVMANYGYTFGSGTRLTVV.

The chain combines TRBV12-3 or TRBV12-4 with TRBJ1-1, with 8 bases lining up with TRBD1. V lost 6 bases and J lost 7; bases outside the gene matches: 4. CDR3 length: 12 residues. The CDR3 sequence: CASSGTGFEAFF. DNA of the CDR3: TGTGCCAGCAGCGGGACAGGCTTTGAAGCTTTCTTT.

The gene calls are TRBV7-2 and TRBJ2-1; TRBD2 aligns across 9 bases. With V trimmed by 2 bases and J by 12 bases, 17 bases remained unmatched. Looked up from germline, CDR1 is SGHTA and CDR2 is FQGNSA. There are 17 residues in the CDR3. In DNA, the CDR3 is TGTGCCAGCAGCTTAAGGGGTAGCGGGAGTTTTGCACAGGTGCAGTTCTTC. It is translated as CASSLRGSGSFAQVQFF.

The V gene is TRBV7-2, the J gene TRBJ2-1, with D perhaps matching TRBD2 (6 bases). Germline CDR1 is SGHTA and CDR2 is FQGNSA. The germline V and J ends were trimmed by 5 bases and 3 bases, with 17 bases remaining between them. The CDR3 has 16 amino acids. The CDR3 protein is CASSVSGTQFYNEQFF. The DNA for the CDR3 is TGTGCCAGCAGCGTGTCCGGGACTCAATTCTACAATGAGCAGTTCTTC. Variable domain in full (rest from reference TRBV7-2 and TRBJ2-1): GAGVSQSPSNKVTEKGKDVELRCDPISGHTALYWYRQSLGQGLEFLIYFQGNSAPDKSGLPSDRFSAERTGGSVSTLTIQRTQQEDSAVYLCASSVSGTQFYNEQFFGPGTRLTVL.

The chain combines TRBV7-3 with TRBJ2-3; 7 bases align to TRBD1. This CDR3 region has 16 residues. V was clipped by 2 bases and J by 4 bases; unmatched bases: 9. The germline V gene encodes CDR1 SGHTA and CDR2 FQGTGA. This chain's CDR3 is CASSLGQAGPADTQYF. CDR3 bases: TGTGCCAGCAGCTTAGGACAGGCCGGACCGGCAGATACGCAGTATTTT.

The CDR3 bases are TGCGCCAGCAGCGGGCAAGGACAGGCCTCTGAAGCTTTCTTT. It yields the protein CASSGQGQASEAFF. The genes are TRBV5-1 and TRBJ1-1; TRBD1 matches 7 bases. Per germline, CDR1 SGHRS and CDR2 YFSETQ. J gave up 6 bases and V 4 bases, and 9 bases lay outside the gene matches. CDR3 length: 14 residues.

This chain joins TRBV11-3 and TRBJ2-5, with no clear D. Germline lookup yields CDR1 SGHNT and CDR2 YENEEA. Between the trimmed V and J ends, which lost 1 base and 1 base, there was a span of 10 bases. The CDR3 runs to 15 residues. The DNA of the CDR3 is TGTGCCAGCAGCTTAGTCAGGCGGAGCCAAGAGACCCAGTACTTC. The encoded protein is CASSLVRRSQETQYF. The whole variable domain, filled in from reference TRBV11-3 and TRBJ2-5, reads EAGVVQSPRYKIIEKKQPVAFWCNPISGHNTLYWYLQNLGQGPELLIRYENEEAVDDSQLPKDRFSAERLKGVDSTLKIQPAELGDSAVYLCASSLVRRSQETQYFGPGTRLLVL.

The CDR3 protein is CSVGASGERYEQYF. The CDR3 DNA reads as TGCAGCGTGGGGGCTAGCGGGGAACGATACGAGCAGTACTTC. The V and J genes are TRBV29-1 and TRBJ2-7; 9 bases line up with TRBD2. V trimming: 6 bases; J trimming: 4 bases; junction bases outside the gene matches: 10. Germline assignment: CDR1 SQVTM and CDR2 ANQGSEA. The length of the CDR3 is 14 residues.

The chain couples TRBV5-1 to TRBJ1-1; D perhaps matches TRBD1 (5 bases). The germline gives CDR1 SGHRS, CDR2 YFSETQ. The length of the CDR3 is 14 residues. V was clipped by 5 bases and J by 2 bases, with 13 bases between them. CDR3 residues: CASRPSGGNTEAFF. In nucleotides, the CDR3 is TGCGCCAGCAGACCTTCCGGGGGAAACACTGAAGCTTTCTTT.

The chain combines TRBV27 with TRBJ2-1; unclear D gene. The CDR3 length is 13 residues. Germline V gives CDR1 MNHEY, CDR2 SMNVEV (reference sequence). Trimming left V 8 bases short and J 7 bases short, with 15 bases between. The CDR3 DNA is TGTGCCAGCTCCCGGTCCGCGGCTAATGAGCAGTTCTTC. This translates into CASSRSAANEQFF.

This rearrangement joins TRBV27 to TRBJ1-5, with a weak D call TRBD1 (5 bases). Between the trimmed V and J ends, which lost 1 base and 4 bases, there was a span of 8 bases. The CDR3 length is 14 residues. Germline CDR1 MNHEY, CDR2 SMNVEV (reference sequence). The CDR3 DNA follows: TGTGCCAGCAGTTTATGGGGCGGAAATCAGCCCCAGCATTTT. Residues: CASSLWGGNQPQHF.

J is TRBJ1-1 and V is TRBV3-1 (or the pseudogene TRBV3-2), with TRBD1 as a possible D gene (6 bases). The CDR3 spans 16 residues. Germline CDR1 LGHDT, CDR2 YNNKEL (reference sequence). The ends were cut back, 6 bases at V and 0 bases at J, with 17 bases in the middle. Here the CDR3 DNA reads TGTGCCAGCAGACCCGACAGGCTAACCTTGAACACTGAAGCTTTCTTT. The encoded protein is CASRPDRLTLNTEAFF.

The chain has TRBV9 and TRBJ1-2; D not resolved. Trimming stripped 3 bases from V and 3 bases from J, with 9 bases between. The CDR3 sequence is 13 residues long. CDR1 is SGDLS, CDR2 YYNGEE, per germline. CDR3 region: CASSANPDYGYTF. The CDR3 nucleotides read TGTGCCAGCAGCGCTAATCCAGACTATGGCTACACCTTC.

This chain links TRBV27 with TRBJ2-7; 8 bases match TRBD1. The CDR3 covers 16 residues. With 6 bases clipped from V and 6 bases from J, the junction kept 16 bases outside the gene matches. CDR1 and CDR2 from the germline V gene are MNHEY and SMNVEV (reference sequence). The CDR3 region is CASRPRSGQGAGEQYF. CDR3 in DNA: TGTGCCAGCAGACCCCGTTCGGGGCAGGGGGCGGGCGAGCAGTACTTC.